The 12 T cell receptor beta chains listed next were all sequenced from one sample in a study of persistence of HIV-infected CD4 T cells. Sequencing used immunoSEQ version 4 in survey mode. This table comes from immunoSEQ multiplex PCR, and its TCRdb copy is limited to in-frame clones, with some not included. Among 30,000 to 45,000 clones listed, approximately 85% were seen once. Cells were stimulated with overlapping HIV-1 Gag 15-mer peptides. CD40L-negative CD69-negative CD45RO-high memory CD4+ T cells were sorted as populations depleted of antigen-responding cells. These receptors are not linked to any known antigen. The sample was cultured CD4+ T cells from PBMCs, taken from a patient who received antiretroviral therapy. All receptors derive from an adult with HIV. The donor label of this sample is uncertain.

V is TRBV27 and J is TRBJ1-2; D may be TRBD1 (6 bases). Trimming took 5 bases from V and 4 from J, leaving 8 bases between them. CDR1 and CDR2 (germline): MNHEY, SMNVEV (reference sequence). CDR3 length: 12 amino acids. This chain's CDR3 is CASSAQGYGYTF. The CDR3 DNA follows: TGTGCCAGCAGTGCACAGGGCTATGGCTACACCTTC.

Here the CDR3 reads CASSLVSGADNQPQHF. The CDR3 DNA sequence: TGTGCCAGCAGCTTAGTATCAGGGGCAGACAATCAGCCCCAGCATTTT. The rearrangement links TRBV7-9 to TRBJ1-5; TRBD1 is a possible D gene (6 bases). CDR1 is SEHNR, CDR2 FQNEAQ, per germline (reference sequence). Trimming shortened V by 1 base and J by 3 bases, and 13 bases separated the two germline ends. CDR3 length equals 16 residues.

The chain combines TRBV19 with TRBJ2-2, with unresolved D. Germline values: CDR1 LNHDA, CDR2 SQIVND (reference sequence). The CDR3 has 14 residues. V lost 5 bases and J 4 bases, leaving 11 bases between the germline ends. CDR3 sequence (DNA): TGTGCCAGTAGTGTCCAGGAATTCACCGGGGAGCTGTTTTTT. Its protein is CASSVQEFTGELFF.

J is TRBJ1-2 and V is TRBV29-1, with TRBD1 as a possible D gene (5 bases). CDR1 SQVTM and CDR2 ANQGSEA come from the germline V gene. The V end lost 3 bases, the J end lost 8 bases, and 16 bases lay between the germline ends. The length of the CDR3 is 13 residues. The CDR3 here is CSVEAGGLVGYTF. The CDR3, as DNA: TGCAGCGTTGAGGCGGGGGGTTTGGTAGGCTACACCTTC.

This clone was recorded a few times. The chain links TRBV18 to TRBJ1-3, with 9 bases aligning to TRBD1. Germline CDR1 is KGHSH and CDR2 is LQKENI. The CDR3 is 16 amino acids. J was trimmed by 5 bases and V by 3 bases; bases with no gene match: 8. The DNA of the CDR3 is TGTGCCAGCTCACCCCCGCACAGGGGGCCTCGAAACACCATATATTTT. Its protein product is CASSPPHRGPRNTIYF.

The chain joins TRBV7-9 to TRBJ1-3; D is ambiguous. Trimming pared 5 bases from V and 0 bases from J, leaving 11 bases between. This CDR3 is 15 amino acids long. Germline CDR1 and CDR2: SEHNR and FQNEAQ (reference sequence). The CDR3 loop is CASSPTGSSGNTIYF. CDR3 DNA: TGTGCCAGCAGCCCCACCGGGAGCTCTGGAAACACCATATATTTT. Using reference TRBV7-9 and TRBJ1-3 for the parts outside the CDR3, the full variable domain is DTGVSQNPRHKITKRGQNVTFRCDPISEHNRLYWYRQTLGQGPEFLTYFQNEAQLEKSRLLSDRFSAERPKGSFSTLEIQRTEQGDSAMYLCASSPTGSSGNTIYFGEGSWLTVV.

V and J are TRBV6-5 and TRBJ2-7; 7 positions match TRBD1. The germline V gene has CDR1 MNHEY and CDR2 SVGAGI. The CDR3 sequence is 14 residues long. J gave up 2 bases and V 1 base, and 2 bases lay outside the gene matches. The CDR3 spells CASSYWDSPYEQYF. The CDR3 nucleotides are TGTGCCAGCAGTTACTGGGACAGCCCCTACGAGCAGTACTTC.

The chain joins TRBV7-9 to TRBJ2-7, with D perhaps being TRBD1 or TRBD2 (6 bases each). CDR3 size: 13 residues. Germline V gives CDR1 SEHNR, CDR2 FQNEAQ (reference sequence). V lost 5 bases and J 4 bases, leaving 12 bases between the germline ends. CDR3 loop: CASSPRGVYEQYV. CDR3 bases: TGTGCCAGCAGCCCGAGGGGGGTTTACGAGCAGTACGTC.

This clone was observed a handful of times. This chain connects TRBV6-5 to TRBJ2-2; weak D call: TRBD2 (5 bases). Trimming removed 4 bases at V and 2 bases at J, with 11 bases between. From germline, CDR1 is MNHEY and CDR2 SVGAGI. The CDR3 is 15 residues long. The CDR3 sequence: CASSLVGRNTGELFF. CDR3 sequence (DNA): TGTGCCAGCAGTTTGGTTGGGAGAAACACCGGGGAGCTGTTTTTT.

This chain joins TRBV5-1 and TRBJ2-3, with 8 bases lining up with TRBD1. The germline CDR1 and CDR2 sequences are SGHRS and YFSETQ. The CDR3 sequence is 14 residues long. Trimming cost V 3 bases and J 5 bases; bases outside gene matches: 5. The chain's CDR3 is CASSSGQGGDTQYF. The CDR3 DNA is TGCGCCAGCAGCTCTGGACAGGGTGGAGATACGCAGTATTTT.

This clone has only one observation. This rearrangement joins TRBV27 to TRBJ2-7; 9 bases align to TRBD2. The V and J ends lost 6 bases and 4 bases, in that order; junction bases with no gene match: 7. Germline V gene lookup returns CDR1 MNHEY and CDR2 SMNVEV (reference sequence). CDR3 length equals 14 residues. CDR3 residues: CASRTTSGAYEQYF. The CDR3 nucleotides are TGTGCCAGCAGAACGACTAGCGGTGCATACGAGCAGTACTTC.

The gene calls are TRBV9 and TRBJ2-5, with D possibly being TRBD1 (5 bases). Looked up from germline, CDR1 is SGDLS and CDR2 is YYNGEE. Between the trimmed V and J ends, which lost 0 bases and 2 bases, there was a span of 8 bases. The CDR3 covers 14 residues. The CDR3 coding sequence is TGTGCCAGCAGCGTAGGGGCAGGGCAAGAGACCCAGTACTTC. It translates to CASSVGAGQETQYF. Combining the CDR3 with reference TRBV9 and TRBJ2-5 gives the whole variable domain DSGVTQTPKHLITATGQRVTLRCSPRSGDLSVYWYQQSLDQGLQFLIQYYNGEERAKGNILERFSAQQFPDLHSELNLSSLELGDSALYFCASSVGAGQETQYFGPGTRLLVL.